Listed below are T cell receptor beta chains from one sample, sequenced in a study of CD8 T cells in ankylosing spondylitis. TCRdb independently ran MiXCR on the 5' RACE reads; one entry per CDR3 protein. The sample holds about 510,000 distinct CDR3 sequences, 5.3% seen once. The specimen was blood, either unsorted or a sorted T cell fraction (not recorded which). The receptor set was obtained from a male donor with ankylosing spondylitis. Each CDR3 is given with its conserved first and last residue. A D gene is named only where the DNA matches it firmly. Clone sizes are given selectively: once, few, many, or a class where the clone is expanded.

size: many; D: .; J: TRBJ2-1; V: TRBV18; DNA: TGTGCCAGCTCACCACCATCGGACGGTTCGAGGTTCTTC; CDR3: CASSPPSDGSRFF
size: many; D: TRBD2; J: TRBJ2-5; V: TRBV2; DNA: TGTGCCAGCAGTGATTGGACTAGCGGGAGTGCAGAGACCCAGTACTTC; CDR3: CASSDWTSGSAETQYF
size: many; D: .; J: TRBJ2-5; V: TRBV4-2; DNA: TGTGCCAGCAGCCAAGATACTAGTTTGGAGACCCAGTACTTC; CDR3: CASSQDTSLETQYF
size: once; D: TRBD1; J: TRBJ1-2; V: TRBV11-1; DNA: TGTGCCAGCAGCTTCGGAGTCGACAGGGCGAATGTCTACGGCTACACCTTC; CDR3: CASSFGVDRANVYGYTF
size: few; D: .; J: TRBJ1-2; V: TRBV2; DNA: TGTGCCAGCATCCGGGAGGGCTATGGCTACACCTTC; CDR3: CASIREGYGYTF
size: many; D: .; J: TRBJ1-2; V: TRBV18; DNA: TGTGCCAGCTCACCTTTCGTGAGTGGAGACTATGGCTACACCTTC; CDR3: CASSPFVSGDYGYTF
size: many; D: .; J: TRBJ2-3; V: TRBV20-1; DNA: TGCAGTGCTAGAGATCCGCTAGTTGAAGATACGCAGTATTTT; CDR3: CSARDPLVEDTQYF
size: .; D: .; J: TRBJ2-3; V: TRBV20-1; DNA: TGCAGTGCTAGAAAATTTGGTGGGAGTAGCACAGATACGCAGTATTTT; CDR3: CSARKFGGSSTDTQYF
size: .; D: .; J: TRBJ2-5; V: TRBV9; DNA: TGTGCCAGCAGCGTAGGGGTTAGGCTAGAGACCCAGTACTTC; CDR3: CASSVGVRLETQYF
size: many; D: TRBD2; J: TRBJ2-1; V: TRBV5-1; DNA: TGCGCCAGCAGCTTGGCCATCGGACTAGCGGGAGGGGAGCAGTTCTTC; CDR3: CASSLAIGLAGGEQFF
size: many; D: TRBD1; J: TRBJ2-7; V: TRBV5-1; DNA: TGCGCCAGCAGCCCTGGGACAGGGGCATGGCGGACCCACTACGAGCAGTACTTC; CDR3: CASSPGTGAWRTHYEQYF
size: many; D: TRBD1; J: TRBJ1-1; V: TRBV6-2/TRBV6-3; DNA: TGTGCCAGCAGTCAACCGGGACAGACTTTAATGAACACTGAAGCTTTCTTT; CDR3: CASSQPGQTLMNTEAFF
size: .; D: .; J: TRBJ2-1; V: TRBV5-6; DNA: TGTGCCAGCAGCTTGGACGGAGGAGCCGACTACAATGAGCAGTTCTTC; CDR3: CASSLDGGADYNEQFF
size: many; D: TRBD2; J: TRBJ2-5; V: TRBV7-8; DNA: TGTGCCAGCAGCGACCGAGGACTAGCGGCAGAGACCCAGTACTTC; CDR3: CASSDRGLAAETQYF
size: many; D: .; J: TRBJ1-2; V: TRBV4-3; DNA: TGCGCCAGCAGCCATATGGGTATTGGCTACACCTTC; CDR3: CASSHMGIGYTF
size: many; D: TRBD2; J: TRBJ2-1; V: TRBV5-6; DNA: TGTGCCAGCAGCTCCGGGACTAGCGGGAGGGCTTATGAGCAGTTCTTC; CDR3: CASSSGTSGRAYEQFF